These T cell receptor beta chains were read from a single sample in a study of blood T cell repertoires in COVID-19. Sequenced by immunoSEQ multiplex PCR; TCRdb stores in-frame clones only, minus some. The sample yields about 220,000 clones, around 90% seen once. The material sequenced was PBMCs or T cells enriched from blood (not recorded which). The origin of the receptors is a young man who had been exposed to COVID-19. Both conserved end residues are part of each CDR3. The D gene is left open where the match is weak. Only part of the rows carry a size: once, few, many, or a class if the clone is expanded.

v_gene	d_gene	j_gene	abundance	CDR3aa	CDR3nt
TRBV12-3/TRBV12-4	.	TRBJ2-3	.	CASSFEGLWKYF	TGTGCCAGCAGTTTTGAGGGTTTGTGGAAGTATTTT
TRBV6-4	.	TRBJ1-2	.	CASTRRKGREWGYTF	TGTGCCAGCACTCGACGTAAGGGGCGAGAGTGGGGCTACACCTTC
TRBV27	TRBD1	TRBJ1-2	.	CATGQGSGYTF	TGTGCCACCGGACAGGGCTCTGGCTACACCTTC
TRBV19	TRBD1	TRBJ1-2	.	CASSHRGPGYTF	TGTGCCAGTAGTCACAGGGGCCCTGGCTACACCTTC
TRBV4-1	TRBD2	TRBJ2-1	.	CASSPLLMGLAGASPWHEQFF	TGCGCCAGCAGCCCGCTCCTAATGGGACTAGCGGGGGCCTCCCCTTGGCATGAGCAGTTCTTC
TRBV7-2	.	TRBJ1-5	.	CASSLGGSGNQPQHF	TGTGCCAGCAGCTTAGGGGGTTCAGGGAACCAGCCCCAGCATTTT
TRBV2	TRBD2	TRBJ2-5	few	CASRPPLAVETQYF	TGTGCCAGCAGGCCCCCCCTAGCGGTCGAGACCCAGTACTTC
TRBV19	.	TRBJ1-1	.	CASSSNRDTEAFF	TGTGCCAGTAGTAGTAACAGGGACACTGAAGCTTTCTTT
TRBV5-1	.	TRBJ1-4	.	CASSFGVSEKLFF	TGCGCCAGCAGCTTCGGGGTCAGTGAAAAACTGTTTTTT
TRBV3-1/TRBV3-2	.	TRBJ1-1	few	CASSQGFGLQSEAFF	TGTGCCAGCAGCCAAGGATTTGGGCTTCAATCTGAAGCTTTCTTT
TRBV5-5	TRBD1	TRBJ1-6	few	CASSLEFTGQGNSPLHF	TGTGCCAGCAGCTTGGAATTTACGGGACAGGGTAATTCACCCCTCCACTTT
TRBV27	TRBD2	TRBJ2-7	.	CASSLLGGTTPLEQYF	TGTGCCAGCAGTTTATTAGGCGGGACTACCCCCCTCGAGCAGTACTTC
TRBV5-1	TRBD2	TRBJ2-3	.	CASSADGAGGTDTQYF	TGCGCCAGCAGCGCCGACGGGGCGGGGGGCACAGATACGCAGTATTTT
TRBV15	.	TRBJ2-1	.	CATSGGLNNEQFF	TGTGCCACCAGCGGGGGACTGAACAATGAGCAGTTCTTC
TRBV9	TRBD1	TRBJ1-2	.	CASSQTGGKGYTF	TGTGCCAGCAGCCAGACAGGGGGGAAGGGCTACACCTTC
TRBV10-2	.	TRBJ2-1	.	CASSSLRVTYNEQFF	TGCGCCAGCAGTTCCCTTCGGGTAACCTACAATGAGCAGTTCTTC
TRBV7-8	TRBD1	TRBJ2-7	.	CASSVLGTESSYEQYF	TGTGCCAGCAGCGTACTCGGGACAGAGAGCTCCTACGAGCAGTACTTC
TRBV18	.	TRBJ1-6	.	CASSPEGVGSPLHF	TGTGCCAGCTCACCAGAGGGGGTCGGTTCACCCCTCCACTTT
TRBV11-3	.	TRBJ2-3	.	CASSRPTDTQYF	TGTGCCAGCAGCCGTCCGACAGATACGCAGTATTTT
TRBV3-1/TRBV3-2	TRBD1	TRBJ1-6	.	CASSSGQALPAHF	TGTGCCAGCAGCTCCGGACAGGCCCTCCCGGCCCACTTT
TRBV4-1	.	TRBJ1-2	.	CASSQAAGANRYYGYTF	TGCGCCAGCAGCCAAGCTGCGGGGGCGAACCGCTACTATGGCTACACCTTC
TRBV18	TRBD2	TRBJ2-1	.	CASSPGRGYSYNEQFF	TGTGCCAGCTCACCAGGGCGGGGGTACTCCTACAATGAGCAGTTCTTC